This T cell receptor beta chain is drawn from a study of molecular identifiers for immune sequencing clone quantification. Study conclusions and caveats: Whereas clones above 20 RNA copies held under 1% of naive-cell molecules, they held over 97% of effector molecules. Identical TCR molecules can share a barcode, and this sharing could underestimate highly expanded clone sizes.

With 10%, 30% or 50% of RNA, about 20,000 to 1,100,000 naive CD8 T cells were sequenced. Isolation of naive CD8 T cells was achieved by sorting on a CD8+CD4-CCR7+CD45RA+ phenotype. One entry per CDR3 protein results from TCRdb running MiXCR on the PCR reads. The table records over 300,000 distinct CDR3 sequences, 24% of them present only once. As regards this clonotype: Its antigen is still unknown.

The CDR3 runs 16 residues. V lost 3 bases and J lost 0; bases outside the gene matches: 10. Germline V gives CDR1 DFQATT, CDR2 SNEGSKA (reference sequence). V usage is TRBV20-1 and J usage is TRBJ2-7, with 8 bases matching TRBD2. This receptor was identified in a human donor in good health. Some libraries in this study had Jurkat cell RNA spiked in. Sequencing was carried out using naive CD8+ T cells from blood, with Jurkat cell RNA spiked in. Subset noted: FACS-sorted CD8+CD4-CCR7+CD45RA+ naive T cells. The CDR3 DNA reads as TGCAGTGCTAGGGGTCCGGGACTAGTGAGCTCCTACGAGCAGTACTTC. It encodes CSARGPGLVSSYEQYF.